This TCR beta chain is drawn from a study of blood T cell repertoires in COVID-19. Study overall: Material from acute and convalescent COVID-19 was sourced from the United States, Italy and Spain. T cells, B-cell-depleted T cells, or PBMCs provided the cDNA or gDNA that served as material.

Authors' analysis steps: Amplification with reference gene primers provided the estimates of nucleated cell counts. Data came from immunoSEQ multiplex PCR; TCRdb stores just in-frame clones and leaves some out. That table supplies the V and J calls and clone size; D and trimming were determined from the DNA. The sample includes around 80,000 clones, about 73% of them seen just once. The CDR3 consists of 12 residues. V was pared by 1 base and J by 6 bases, with 6 bases between. Sample: peripheral blood. The chain has TRBV12-3 or TRBV12-4 and TRBJ1-1; the D is unclear. The source of this sequence is a man in his fifties with active or convalescent COVID-19. CDR3 bases: TGTGCCAGCAGTTTAGTGGCATCTGAAGCTTTCTTT. Protein sequence: CASSLVASEAFF.